This T cell receptor (beta chain) came from a study of cytomegalovirus exposure and HLA in healthy donors. About this clone itself: Its specificity is unknown.

Use of 60 Vbeta and 13 Jbeta primers characterized the PCR. Produced via immunoSEQ multiplex PCR; TCRdb's table is partial and in-frame only. The sample consists of 150,000 to 200,000 clones, 65% to 85% of them appearing once. V was pared by 5 bases and J by 2 bases, with 3 bases of the junction left unmatched. The CDR3 sequence is 14 residues long. Germline V gene data show CDR1 as MNHEY and CDR2 as SMNVEV (reference sequence). General observations from the study: HLA-A and HLA-B allele assignments for most subjects were reportedly predicted accurately using TCR beta sequences. A later analysis appeared to link common viral pathogens to several of the most significant clusters. Being indistinguishable, some V segments were excluded, TRBV6-2 and TRBV6-3 among them.

The sequence was obtained from a male donor in good health and CMV-seropositive. This chain links TRBV27 with TRBJ1-5; TRBD1 aligns across 7 bases. The sample consisted of PBMCs. CDR3 sequence: CASSVGQGNQPQHF. DNA of the CDR3: TGTGCCAGCAGTGTAGGACAGGGCAATCAGCCCCAGCATTTT.